This entry describes one TCR beta chain. The data were obtained in a study of chemoradiotherapy in HPV16-positive cancers. V lost 5 bases to trimming and J lost 2 bases, with 10 bases between them. Germline V lookup: CDR1 WSHSY, CDR2 SAAADI. CDR3 length equals 13 residues. Generated by immunoSEQ multiplex PCR, the TCRdb table keeps only in-frame clones and is missing some. In the table there are 20,000 to 25,000 clones, approximately 90% of which are singletons. The chain uses TRBV10-2 and TRBJ2-7; D gene uncertain. The sample was blood, taken from a patient who underwent chemoradiotherapy. The TCR comes from a human donor with HPV-associated anogenital cancer. The CDR3 is CASSWGQPYEQYF. DNA of the CDR3: TGCGCCAGCAGTTGGGGTCAGCCCTACGAGCAGTACTTC.